The following is a TCR beta chain sequence with its context. This sample was taken from a study of blood T cell repertoires in COVID-19. V lost 0 bases and J lost 9, with 15 bases in between. Germline values: CDR1 LGHDT, CDR2 YNNKEL (reference sequence). The CDR3 consists of 15 residues. Measured with immunoSEQ multiplex PCR; TCRdb has only the in-frame clones, and not every one. The sample carries 210,000 or so clones, roughly 88% recorded once. V gene TRBV3-1 (or the pseudogene TRBV3-2) combines with J gene TRBJ2-4, with D maybe TRBD1 (6 bases). Sequenced input: peripheral blood. The TCR was taken from a woman aged 40 to 50 who had recovered from COVID-19. Written as DNA, the CDR3 is TGTGCCAGCAGCCAAGATCTGACAGGCACGGGCATTCAGTACTTC. Translating it yields CASSQDLTGTGIQYF.